This T cell receptor beta chain was retrieved from a study of CD8 T cells in ankylosing spondylitis. Remarks on this clonotype: Antigen specificity is unknown.

The J segment lost 11 bases and the V segment lost 5 bases, leaving 9 bases of the junction unmatched. Looked up from germline, CDR1 is MNHEY and CDR2 is SVGAGI. The CDR3 loop spans 12 amino acids. TCRdb itself ran the 5' RACE reads through MiXCR, one entry per CDR3 protein. The sample lists about 220,000 distinct CDR3 sequences, roughly 25% seen once, with more than 6.5% in the top ten. Study outcomes and limitations: A TCR beta motif of eight or nine highly homologous variants seemed to mark ankylosing spondylitis blood. Enrichment of disease-linked clones was reportedly significant in matched ankylosing spondylitis synovial fluid.

The V call is TRBV6-5, the J call TRBJ2-7; 7 positions match TRBD1. This receptor was identified in a male donor with ankylosing spondylitis or in good health (not recorded which). The sample consisted of blood, either unsorted or a sorted T cell fraction (not recorded which). CDR3 sequence reads: CASSLGKGAEYF. The CDR3 coding sequence is TGTGCCAGCAGTCTCGGCAAGGGGGCGGAGTACTTC.